This T cell receptor (beta chain) originates from a study of CD8 T cells in acute hepatitis C reinfection listed by TCRdb under 2021. Turning to the overall study: This study examined the TCRbeta repertoire of CD8+ T cells that recognize the HCV NS3-1073 epitope, both during acute infection and after viral clearance. A few spontaneous resolvers contributed paired acute and follow-up samples. Study-level results and caveats: High diversity was observed in NS3-1073 specific repertoires, and no significant differences in diversity were found between acute resolver, follow-up resolver and acute chronic samples. About 14 public clonotypes were found regardless of outcome, and V04-02/J02-02 was used by one public clonotype. Preferential use of the TRBV04 and TRBV06 gene families was observed in all groups, and this preferential usage was not explained by overrepresentation in the naive pool. CDR3 sequences shared with other epitopes were rarely observed, and exact matching may have been limited by differing sequencing approaches. Because bulk sequencing was performed on the TCRbeta chain only, alphabeta pairing of public clonotypes could not be determined. Follow-up repertoires were not available for chronically infected subjects, because NS3-1073 specific cells were too rare to be sorted.

The FACS-sorted cells had their genomic DNA extracted, and the commercial immunoSEQ service was used to sequence the TCRbeta chains. On the study's bioinformatics: ImmunoSEQ Analyzer software v3.0 and R v3.5.1 were the tools used to analyze the repertoire data. Sequences containing stop codons or out-of-frame rearrangements were removed, so only productive rearrangements were analyzed. The sequencing provider supplied the metrics for Simpson diversity, Shannon entropy, CDR3 length and nucleotide addition. Clonotypes were categorized by frequency as dominant, sub-dominant, low or lowest abundance, and clonotypes below 0.1% were excluded from most analyses. Any CDR3 amino acid clonotype present in at least two subjects at a cumulative frequency of at least 0.5% was labeled public. Not all clones reach the TCRdb copy of this immuneACCESS table, which keeps in-frame sequences only. Checked studies attribute under half of the gap to unresolved V genes and leave the rest unexplained. Clonal size and the V and J genes are those of that table, whereas D and trimming came from the DNA. In this sample the table shows over 30,000 clones, 70% to 90% of which occur a single time. Approximately 9.9% of the sample is taken by the ten largest.

CDR1 and CDR2 were assigned from the germline V gene (reference sequence) as SEHNR and FQNEAQ. V sheds 3 bases and J sheds 4 bases, leaving 16 bases between their ends. Reading from cysteine to phenylalanine, the CDR3 counts 16 amino acids. This entry keeps only the CDR3 DNA: 48 bases, framed from base 1. The time point label for this specimen denotes: naive CD8 control sorted from an acute-time-point sample. Enrolled in the Montreal Hepatitis C Cohort (HEPCO) in Canada, the donors were people who inject drugs, and these donors were followed every 3 months. Acute primary HCV infection was defined by a positive HCV RNA or antibody test following a negative test within the previous 24 weeks. CD3, CD8 and CD45RO antibodies were used for surface staining, and dead cells were excluded with an aqua fixable dye. Among the cohort members were roughly 8 spontaneous resolvers, with spontaneous resolution defined as HCV RNA clearance within 24 weeks. Once thawed from cryostorage, peripheral blood mononuclear cells underwent negative selection via the MACS CD8+ T cell Isolation Kit to obtain CD8+ T cells. Sorting of the cells was done on a BD FACSAria II cell sorter.

This clone was seen just once. This clone's antigen is unknown. Base-call qualities are not available, and no considerably larger clone is one nucleotide away. The TCR was taken from a woman younger than 30 who spontaneously cleared hepatitis C infection. Recombination connected TRBV7-9 to TRBJ1-5; the D gene is possibly TRBD1, with 5 bases matching. Sequencing was done on a sample of naive CD8+ T cells from PBMCs. In light of the paper, this sample's cell subset or site label describes: sorted total naive CD45RO-negative CD8+ T cells. Here is the DNA: TGTGCCAGCAGCTTCGGGGGGAATGGAGAAAATCAGCCCCAGCATTTT. It translates as CASSFGGNGENQPQHF.